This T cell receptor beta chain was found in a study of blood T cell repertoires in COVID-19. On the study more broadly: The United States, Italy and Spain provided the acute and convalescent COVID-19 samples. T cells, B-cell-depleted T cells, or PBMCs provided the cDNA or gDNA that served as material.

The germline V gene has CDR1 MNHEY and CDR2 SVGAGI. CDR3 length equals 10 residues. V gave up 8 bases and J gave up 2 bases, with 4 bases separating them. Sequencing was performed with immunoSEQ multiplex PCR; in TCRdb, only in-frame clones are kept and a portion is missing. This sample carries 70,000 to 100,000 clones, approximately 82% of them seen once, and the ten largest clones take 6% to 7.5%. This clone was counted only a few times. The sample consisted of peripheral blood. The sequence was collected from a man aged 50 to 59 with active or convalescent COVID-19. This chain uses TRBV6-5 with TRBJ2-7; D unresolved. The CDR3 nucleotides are TGTGCCAGCCAGACCTACGAGCAGTACTTC. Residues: CASQTYEQYF.